This is a list of T cell receptor beta chains from one sample in a study of PD-1 blockade in classical Hodgkin lymphoma. Assay: immunoSEQ multiplex PCR; the TCRdb copy retains only in-frame clones and omits some. The table has 14,000 to 15,000 clones, roughly nine tenths seen once; the top ten hold 4.5% to 7.5%. Sequenced input: CD8+ T cells from blood. The origin of the receptors is a human donor with classical Hodgkin lymphoma. The CDR3 runs from the conserved cysteine through the conserved F or W. A D gene is named only where the DNA matches it firmly. Clone size is shown for a subset of rows, as once, few, many or a class of expanded clone.

d_gene,j_gene,v_gene,len,abundance,CDR3aa,CDR3nt
TRBD2,TRBJ2-1,TRBV10-3,17,.,CAISGVEREIAYNEQFF,TGTGCCATCAGTGGGGTAGAGCGGGAGATAGCCTACAATGAGCAGTTCTTC
.,TRBJ2-7,TRBV2,12,.,CASRGDMDEQYF,TGTGCCAGCAGGGGTGACATGGACGAGCAGTACTTC
.,TRBJ1-2,TRBV9,16,.,CASSVAPSRANYGYTF,TGTGCCAGCAGCGTAGCCCCCTCTAGGGCGAACTATGGCTACACCTTC
.,TRBJ1-2,TRBV7-9,15,.,CASSLGGLGYYGYTF,TGTGCCAGCAGCTTAGGGGGTCTCGGTTATTATGGCTACACCTTC
TRBD2,TRBJ2-1,TRBV19,15,.,CASRTTSGPYNEQFF,TGTGCCAGTAGGACTACTAGCGGGCCCTACAATGAGCAGTTCTTC
.,TRBJ2-7,TRBV6-1,13,.,CASSEWQGYEQYF,TGTGCCAGCAGTGAATGGCAGGGCTACGAGCAGTACTTC
TRBD2,TRBJ2-1,TRBV7-6,17,once,CASSLGYGTSVYHEQFF,TGTGCCAGCAGCTTAGGTTATGGGACTAGCGTCTATCATGAGCAGTTCTTC
.,TRBJ2-1,TRBV4-1,13,.,CASSPDSSSEQFF,TGCGCCAGCAGCCCCGACAGTTCCTCCGAGCAGTTCTTC
TRBD1,TRBJ2-7,TRBV13,14,.,CASSAGTGMHEQYF,TGTGCCAGCAGCGCCGGGACAGGGATGCACGAGCAGTACTTC
TRBD2,TRBJ2-3,TRBV7-3,16,.,CASSSGTSGSTDTQYF,TGTGCCAGCAGCTCAGGGACTAGCGGGAGCACAGATACGCAGTATTTT
TRBD1,TRBJ1-5,TRBV7-9,13,.,CASNRGGNQPQHF,TGTGCCAGCAACAGGGGTGGCAATCAGCCCCAGCATTTT
.,TRBJ2-7,TRBV11-1,13,.,CASTAGLGPEQYF,TGTGCCAGCACCGCCGGGCTGGGTCCGGAGCAGTACTTC
TRBD1,TRBJ1-2,TRBV7-3,16,once,CASSLQPGQGVGGYTF,TGTGCCAGCAGCTTACAACCGGGACAGGGAGTCGGCGGCTACACCTTC
TRBD1,TRBJ1-1,TRBV5-4,14,.,CASSSRQGDTEAFF,TGTGCCAGCAGCTCGCGACAGGGTGACACTGAAGCTTTCTTT
.,TRBJ2-1,TRBV10-3,12,.,CAISVKGGEQFF,TGTGCCATCAGTGTAAAGGGGGGTGAGCAGTTCTTC
.,TRBJ2-1,TRBV5-5,15,.,CASSFEGESYNEQFF,TGTGCCAGCAGCTTCGAAGGGGAATCATACAATGAGCAGTTCTTC
.,TRBJ2-2,TRBV9,13,.,CASSPSISGELFF,TGTGCCAGCAGCCCATCCATCTCAGGGGAGCTGTTTTTT
TRBD1,TRBJ2-1,TRBV9,15,.,CASSVGQGSYNEQFF,TGTGCCAGCAGCGTAGGACAGGGGAGCTACAATGAGCAGTTCTTC